These T cell receptor beta chains were read from a single sample in a study of a mutant IDH1 vaccine in newly diagnosed glioma. Profiling relied on immunoSEQ multiplex PCR, and the TCRdb table lists in-frame clones only, not all of them. This table has about 55,000 clones, about 80% appearing once. Their antigens remain unidentified. The sample consisted of PBMCs, taken from a glioma patient whose treatment included an IDH1 peptide vaccine. These receptors originate from a man between 35 and 55 years old with glioma. The CDR3 runs from the conserved cysteine through the conserved F or W. D genes are given only for firm matches. Clone size is stated in some rows and not others, as once, few, many or a class when expanded.

TRBV5-6	.	TRBJ2-2	.	CASSLLRGINTGELFF	TGTGCCAGCAGCCTTCTCCGGGGCATCAACACCGGGGAGCTGTTTTTT
TRBV7-9	TRBD1	TRBJ2-2	.	CASSSTGGLNTGELFF	TGTGCCAGCAGTTCTACAGGGGGCCTGAACACCGGGGAGCTGTTTTTT
TRBV7-9	.	TRBJ1-6	.	CASSSRGTRTNSPLHF	TGTGCCAGCAGCTCCCGGGGGACAAGGACCAATTCACCCCTCCACTTT
TRBV5-4	TRBD1	TRBJ1-4	.	CASSLQGYREKLFF	TGTGCCAGCAGCCTACAGGGGTACCGGGAAAAACTGTTTTTT
TRBV6-5	TRBD2	TRBJ2-3	.	CASSRTSANTDTQYF	TGTGCCAGCAGTCGGACTAGCGCTAACACAGATACGCAGTATTTT
TRBV30	.	TRBJ2-7	.	CAWSVRVEQYF	TGTGCCTGGAGTGTAAGGGTGGAGCAGTACTTC
TRBV7-2	.	TRBJ1-4	few	CASSSRTGSGGRGEKLFF	TGTGCCAGCAGCTCACGAACAGGGAGTGGGGGGCGGGGTGAAAAACTGTTTTTT
TRBV6-5	.	TRBJ1-1	.	CASSYRVDWTEAFF	TGTGCCAGCAGTTACAGGGTTGATTGGACTGAAGCTTTCTTT
TRBV14	.	TRBJ1-2	.	CASSQARTVPGVYGYTF	TGTGCCAGCAGCCAAGCCCGGACAGTTCCCGGAGTCTATGGCTACACCTTC
TRBV6-4	.	TRBJ1-1	.	CASSDQPNTEAFF	TGTGCCAGCAGTGACCAGCCAAACACTGAAGCTTTCTTT
TRBV5-1	TRBD1	TRBJ1-1	.	CASSFGVRDRGDEAFF	TGCGCCAGCAGCTTTGGGGTGCGGGACAGGGGGGATGAAGCTTTCTTT
TRBV7-8	.	TRBJ2-7	.	CASRWRATEVGEQYF	TGTGCCAGCAGGTGGAGGGCAACCGAAGTTGGCGAGCAGTACTTC
TRBV7-9	TRBD2	TRBJ2-7	.	CASSPGTSGPNLRFEQYF	TGTGCCAGCAGCCCCGGGACTAGCGGTCCAAATCTACGCTTCGAGCAGTACTTC
TRBV2	.	TRBJ2-7	.	CASGEGSHRVKQYF	TGTGCCAGCGGAGAGGGCTCACACAGGGTAAAGCAGTACTTC
TRBV27	TRBD1	TRBJ2-7	.	CASSQMGQGIHEQYF	TGTGCCAGCAGTCAAATGGGACAGGGGATCCACGAGCAGTACTTC
TRBV19	TRBD1	TRBJ1-2	.	CASVRTGSNYGYTF	TGTGCCAGTGTAAGGACAGGATCTAACTATGGCTACACCTTC
TRBV5-8	.	TRBJ1-4	.	CASSLGALTGLVPNEKLFF	TGTGCCAGCAGCCTGGGGGCGCTCACAGGGTTAGTACCGAATGAAAAACTGTTTTTT
TRBV7-9	.	TRBJ1-1	few	CASTEGTTEAFF	TGTGCCAGCACGGAGGGGACCACTGAAGCTTTCTTT
TRBV4-1	.	TRBJ2-2	.	CASSQDASPWAGELFF	TGCGCCAGCAGCCAAGACGCCAGCCCATGGGCCGGGGAGCTGTTTTTT
TRBV4-1	.	TRBJ1-5	.	CASSQEGGTQNQPQHF	TGCGCCAGCAGCCAAGAGGGAGGGACCCAGAATCAGCCCCAGCATTTT
TRBV5-4	TRBD2	TRBJ2-5	.	CASSHPAGGPETQYF	TGTGCCAGCAGCCACCCAGCGGGGGGGCCGGAGACCCAGTACTTC
TRBV7-9	TRBD1	TRBJ1-1	few	CASSLGDRQNTEAFF	TGTGCCAGCAGCTTAGGGGACAGACAGAACACTGAAGCTTTCTTT
TRBV5-1	.	TRBJ1-5	.	CASSLALNQPQHF	TGCGCCAGCAGCTTGGCCTTAAATCAGCCCCAGCATTTT